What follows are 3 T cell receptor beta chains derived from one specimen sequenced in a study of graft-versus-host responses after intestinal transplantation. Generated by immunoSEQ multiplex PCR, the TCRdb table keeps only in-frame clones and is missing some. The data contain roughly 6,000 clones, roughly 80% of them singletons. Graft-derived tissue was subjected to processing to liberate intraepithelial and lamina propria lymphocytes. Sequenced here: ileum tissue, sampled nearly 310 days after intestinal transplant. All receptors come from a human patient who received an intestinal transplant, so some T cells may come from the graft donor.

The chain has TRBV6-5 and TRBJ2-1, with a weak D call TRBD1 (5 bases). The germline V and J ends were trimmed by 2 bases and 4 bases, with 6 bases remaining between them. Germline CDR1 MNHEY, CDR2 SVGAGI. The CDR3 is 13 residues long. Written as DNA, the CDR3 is TGTGCCAGCAGTTACCAGGGATACAATGAGCAGTTCTTC. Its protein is CASSYQGYNEQFF.

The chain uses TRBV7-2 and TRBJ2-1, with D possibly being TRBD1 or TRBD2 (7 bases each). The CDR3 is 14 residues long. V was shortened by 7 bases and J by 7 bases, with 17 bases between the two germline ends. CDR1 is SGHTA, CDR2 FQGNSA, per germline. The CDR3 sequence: CASTPGGVPNEQFF. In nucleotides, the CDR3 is TGTGCCAGCACCCCAGGGGGGGTTCCAAATGAGCAGTTCTTC.

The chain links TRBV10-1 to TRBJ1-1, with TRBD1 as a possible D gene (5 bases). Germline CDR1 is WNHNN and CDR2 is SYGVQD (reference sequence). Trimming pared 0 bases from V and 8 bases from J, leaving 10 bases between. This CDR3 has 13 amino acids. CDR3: CASSESNNREAFF. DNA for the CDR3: TGCGCCAGCAGTGAGTCAAACAACAGGGAAGCTTTCTTT.